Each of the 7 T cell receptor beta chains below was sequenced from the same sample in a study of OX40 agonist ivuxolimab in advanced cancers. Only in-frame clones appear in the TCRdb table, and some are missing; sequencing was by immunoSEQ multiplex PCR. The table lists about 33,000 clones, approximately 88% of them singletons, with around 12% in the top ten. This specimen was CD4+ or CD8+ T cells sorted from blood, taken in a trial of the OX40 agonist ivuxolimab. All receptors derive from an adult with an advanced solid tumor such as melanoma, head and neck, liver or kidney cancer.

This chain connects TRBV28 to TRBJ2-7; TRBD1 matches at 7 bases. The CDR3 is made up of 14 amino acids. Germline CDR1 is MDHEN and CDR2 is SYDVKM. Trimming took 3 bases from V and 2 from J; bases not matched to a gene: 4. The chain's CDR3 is CASSLGDRAYEQYF. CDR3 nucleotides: TGTGCCAGCAGTTTGGGCGACAGGGCCTACGAGCAGTACTTC.

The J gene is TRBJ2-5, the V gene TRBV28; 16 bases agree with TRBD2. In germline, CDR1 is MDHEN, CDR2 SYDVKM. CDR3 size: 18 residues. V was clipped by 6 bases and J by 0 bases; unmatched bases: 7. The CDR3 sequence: CASSPGTSGGEYQETQYF. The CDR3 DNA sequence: TGTGCCAGCAGCCCCGGGACTAGCGGGGGGGAGTACCAAGAGACCCAGTACTTC.

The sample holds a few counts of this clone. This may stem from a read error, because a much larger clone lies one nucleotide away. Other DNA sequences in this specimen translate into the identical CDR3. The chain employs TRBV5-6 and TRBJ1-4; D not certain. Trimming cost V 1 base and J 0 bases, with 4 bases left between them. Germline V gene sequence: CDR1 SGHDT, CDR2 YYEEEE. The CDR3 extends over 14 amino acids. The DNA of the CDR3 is TGTGCCAGCAGCTTGATTGCAACTAATGAAAAACTGTTTTTT. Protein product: CASSLIATNEKLFF.

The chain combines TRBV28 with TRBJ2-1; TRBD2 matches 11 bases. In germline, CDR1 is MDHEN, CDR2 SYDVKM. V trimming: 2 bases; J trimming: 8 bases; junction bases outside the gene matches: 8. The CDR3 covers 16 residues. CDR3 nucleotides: TGTGCCAGCAGTTTACTAGCGGGGGGACCTAGGGATGAGCAGTTCTTC. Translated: CASSLLAGGPRDEQFF.

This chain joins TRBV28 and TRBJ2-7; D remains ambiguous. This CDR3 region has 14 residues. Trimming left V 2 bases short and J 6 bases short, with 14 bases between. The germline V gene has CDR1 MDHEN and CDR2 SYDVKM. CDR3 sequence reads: CASSLVRRSPEQYF. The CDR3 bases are TGTGCCAGCAGTTTAGTCCGCAGGTCCCCCGAGCAGTACTTC. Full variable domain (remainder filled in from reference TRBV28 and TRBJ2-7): DVKVTQSSRYLVKRTGEKVFLECVQDMDHENMFWYRQDPGLGLRLIYFSYDVKMKEKGDIPEGYSVSREKKERFSLILESASTNQTSMYLCASSLVRRSPEQYFGPGTRLTVT.

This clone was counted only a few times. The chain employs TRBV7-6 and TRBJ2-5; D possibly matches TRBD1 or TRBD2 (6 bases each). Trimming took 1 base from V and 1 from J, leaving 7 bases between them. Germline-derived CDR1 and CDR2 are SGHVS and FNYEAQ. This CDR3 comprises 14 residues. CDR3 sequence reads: CASSLGGAQETQYF. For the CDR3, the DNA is TGTGCCAGCAGCTTAGGGGGGGCCCAAGAGACCCAGTACTTC.

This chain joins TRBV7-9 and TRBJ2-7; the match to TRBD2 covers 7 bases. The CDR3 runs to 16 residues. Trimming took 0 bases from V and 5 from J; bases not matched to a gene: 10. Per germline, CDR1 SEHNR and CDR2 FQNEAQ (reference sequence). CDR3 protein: CASSLAGGRAGHEQYF. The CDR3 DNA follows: TGTGCCAGCAGCTTAGCGGGGGGGAGAGCAGGCCACGAGCAGTACTTC.